The 19 T cell receptor beta chains reported below all come from one sample, sequenced in a study of memory CD4+ T cells and cytomegalovirus serostatus. Assay: immunoSEQ multiplex PCR; the TCRdb copy retains only in-frame clones and omits some. Of about 52,000 clones in the sample, 80% were seen once. The sort gate was single viable CD3+CD4+CD8-CD45RO+ cells for memory CD4+ T cells. Sequencing input: memory CD4+ T cells from blood. These receptors all come from an adult in good health and CMV-seropositive.

V gene TRBV11-2 combines with J gene TRBJ2-2; tentatively, D is TRBD1 or TRBD2 (5 bases each). Germline assignment: CDR1 SGHAT and CDR2 FQNNGV. The V end lost 7 bases, the J end lost 7 bases, and 16 bases lay between the germline ends. The CDR3 length is 14 residues. The DNA of the CDR3 is TGTGCCAGCAAGGGGACCCAGTTAAGCGGGGAGCTGTTTTTT. Protein product: CASKGTQLSGELFF.

This clone is deemed medium-sized. The chain couples TRBV9 to TRBJ1-1, with a possible D match to TRBD1 (6 bases). Per the germline V gene, CDR1 is SGDLS and CDR2 is YYNGEE. CDR3 size: 16 residues. Deletions cut 5 bases from V and 1 base from J, with 18 bases between. The CDR3 sequence is CASSARTVGGNTEAFF. As DNA, the CDR3 is TGTGCCAGCAGTGCTCGGACAGTTGGCGGGAACACTGAAGCTTTCTTT.

The CDR3 coding sequence is TGTGCCTGGAAGGCCGAAAGGAACACTGAAGCTTTCTTT. Protein sequence: CAWKAERNTEAFF. The chain has TRBV30 and TRBJ1-1; D is unclear. Germline CDR1 reads GTSNPN; CDR2 reads SVGIG (reference sequence). The CDR3 has 13 amino acids. Trimming pared 4 bases from V and 1 base from J, leaving 10 bases between.

The chain couples TRBV7-2 to TRBJ1-2; D gene ambiguous. CDR1 and CDR2 (germline): SGHTA, FQGNSA. The CDR3 loop spans 11 amino acids. Trimming took 5 bases from V and 8 from J, leaving 9 bases between them. CDR3 residues: CASSILRGYTF. CDR3 DNA sequence: TGTGCCAGCAGCATCCTTAGAGGCTACACCTTC.

The J gene is TRBJ2-2, the V gene TRBV7-2; weak D call: TRBD2 (6 bases). With 6 bases removed from V and 0 bases from J, the gap between germline ends came to 11 bases. CDR1 and CDR2 (germline): SGHTA, FQGNSA. The CDR3 sequence is 15 residues long. The CDR3 DNA is TGTGCCAGCAGTACGGGACTTACGAACACCGGGGAGCTGTTTTTT. This codes for CASSTGLTNTGELFF.

The CDR3 DNA sequence: TGTGCCAGCGCCCGGCCCTCCTACAATGAGCAGTTCTTC. Its protein is CASARPSYNEQFF. The chain has TRBV28 and TRBJ2-1; no clear D. The germline V and J ends were trimmed by 8 bases and 0 bases, with 8 bases remaining between them. The germline V gene encodes CDR1 MDHEN and CDR2 SYDVKM. This CDR3 is built from 13 residues.

As for this clone: Within the sample, other DNA sequences also encode this same CDR3. The chain recombines TRBV18 with TRBJ2-5, with 11 nucleotides matching TRBD1. Germline V gene sequence: CDR1 KGHSH, CDR2 LQKENI. The CDR3 length is 15 residues. Trimming took 2 bases from V and 5 from J; bases not matched to a gene: 4. This CDR3 reads CASSPGTGGSETQYF. CDR3 in DNA: TGTGCCAGCTCACCAGGGACAGGGGGATCGGAGACCCAGTACTTC.

This clone has a single count. The J gene is TRBJ1-1, the V gene TRBV10-2; D gene uncertain. Trimming cost V 0 bases and J 0 bases, with 8 bases left between them. The CDR3 loop spans 15 amino acids. Germline V gives CDR1 WSHSY, CDR2 SAAADI. In DNA, the CDR3 is TGCGCCAGCAGTGAGTCCCTTTTAATGAACACTGAAGCTTTCTTT. It encodes CASSESLLMNTEAFF.

J is TRBJ1-2 and V is TRBV7-2; possibly TRBD1 for D (6 bases). The CDR3 loop spans 16 amino acids. The germline gives CDR1 SGHTA, CDR2 FQGNSA. V dropped 0 bases and J dropped 3 bases, with 14 bases sitting between them. CDR3 in DNA: TGTGCCAGCAGCTTAGCCGTGGGCAGGGGCTACTATGGCTACACCTTC. Protein: CASSLAVGRGYYGYTF. Looking up the rest from reference TRBV7-2 and TRBJ1-2 gives the full variable domain: GAGVSQSPSNKVTEKGKDVELRCDPISGHTALYWYRQSLGQGLEFLIYFQGNSAPDKSGLPSDRFSAERTGGSVSTLTIQRTQQEDSAVYLCASSLAVGRGYYGYTFGSGTRLTVV.

Worth noting for this clone: The sample holds other DNA sequences that translate to the same CDR3. J is TRBJ2-5 and V is TRBV18, with no clear D. This CDR3 has 12 amino acids. Germline CDR1 is KGHSH and CDR2 is LQKENI. With 4 bases removed from V and 0 bases from J, the gap between germline ends came to 3 bases. Here the CDR3 reads CASSRYQETQYF. CDR3 bases: TGTGCCAGCTCACGGTACCAAGAGACCCAGTACTTC.

As to this clone: Other DNA sequences in the same sample also yield this CDR3. The chain employs TRBV5-1 and TRBJ1-2, with 7 positions matching TRBD1. Germline CDR1 reads SGHRS; CDR2 reads YFSETQ. The CDR3 sequence is 14 residues long. V dropped 0 bases and J dropped 4; count of bases not matched to a gene: 3. CDR3 residues: CASSLGQGGYGYTF. The CDR3 DNA reads TGCGCCAGCAGCTTGGGGCAGGGGGGCTATGGCTACACCTTC.

This chain uses TRBV30 with TRBJ2-1; 7 bases agree with TRBD1. There are 12 residues in the CDR3. CDR1 is GTSNPN, CDR2 SVGIG, per germline (reference sequence). The V gene end was trimmed by 0 bases and the J gene end by 13 bases; junction bases not matched to a gene: 6. The CDR3 bases are TGTGCCTGGAGTGTACGGGACAGCCTTCAGTTCTTC. This gives the protein CAWSVRDSLQFF.

J is TRBJ2-3 and V is TRBV5-4; D call uncertain. The V gene's germline CDR1 is SGHNT and CDR2 YYREEE (reference sequence). This CDR3 region has 11 residues. V was pared by 3 bases and J by 6 bases, with 5 bases between. The CDR3, as DNA: TGTGCCAGCAGCTCCGAGGATACGCAGTATTTT. The encoded protein is CASSSEDTQYF.

V and J are TRBV11-2 and TRBJ1-2; D call uncertain. The germline gives CDR1 SGHAT, CDR2 FQNNGV. Trimming removed 0 bases from V and 4 bases from J, with 12 bases in between. The CDR3 covers 15 residues. The CDR3 region is CASSLDRPAIYGYTF. Here the CDR3 DNA reads TGTGCCAGCAGCTTAGACAGGCCCGCGATCTATGGCTACACCTTC.

The chain carries TRBV7-8 and TRBJ2-6; D is possibly TRBD1 or TRBD2 (5 bases each). The CDR3 is made up of 16 amino acids. Germline V CDR1 and CDR2: SGHVS, FQNEAQ. V was cut by 1 base and J by 3 bases, with 10 bases left in between. This CDR3 is CASSLVGTIGANVLTF. CDR3 DNA: TGTGCCAGCAGCTTAGTTGGGACGATTGGGGCCAACGTCCTGACTTTC.

The rearrangement joins TRBV30 to TRBJ1-6; 8 bases are a match to TRBD1. V lost 5 bases and J lost 9; bases outside the gene matches: 12. CDR3 length equals 15 residues. Germline V gene sequence: CDR1 GTSNPN, CDR2 SVGIG (reference sequence). CDR3: CAWAPSRGLSSPLHF. CDR3 nucleotides: TGTGCCTGGGCCCCCTCCAGGGGGCTTAGTTCACCCCTCCACTTT.

J is TRBJ2-1 and V is TRBV6-1; D possibly corresponds to TRBD1 (5 bases). V lost 5 bases to trimming and J lost 7 bases, with 15 bases between them. CDR1 is MNHNS and CDR2 is SASEGT in the germline V gene. The CDR3 spans 14 residues. In DNA, the CDR3 is TGTGCCAGCAGTCCACGGCGACAGATTAATGAGCAGTTCTTC. Amino acid sequence: CASSPRRQINEQFF.

The gene calls are TRBV12-5 and TRBJ2-7; 13 bases align to TRBD2. The CDR3 contains 17 residues. With V trimmed by 1 base and J by 0 bases, 3 bases remained unmatched. In germline, CDR1 is LGHNT, CDR2 FRNRAP. The CDR3 DNA reads as TGTGCTAGTGGTTTGGAGGGACTAGCGGGGCCCTCCTACGAGCAGTACTTC. As protein: CASGLEGLAGPSYEQYF.

The CDR3 loop is CASSPLGAGGGFNEQFF. As DNA, the CDR3 is TGTGCCAGTAGTCCCTTGGGAGCGGGAGGGGGATTCAATGAGCAGTTCTTC. The rearrangement joins TRBV19 to TRBJ2-1; 10 bases map to TRBD2. The germline gives CDR1 LNHDA, CDR2 SQIVND (reference sequence). This CDR3 is 17 amino acids long. The V gene end was trimmed by 5 bases and the J gene end by 6 bases; junction bases not matched to a gene: 13.